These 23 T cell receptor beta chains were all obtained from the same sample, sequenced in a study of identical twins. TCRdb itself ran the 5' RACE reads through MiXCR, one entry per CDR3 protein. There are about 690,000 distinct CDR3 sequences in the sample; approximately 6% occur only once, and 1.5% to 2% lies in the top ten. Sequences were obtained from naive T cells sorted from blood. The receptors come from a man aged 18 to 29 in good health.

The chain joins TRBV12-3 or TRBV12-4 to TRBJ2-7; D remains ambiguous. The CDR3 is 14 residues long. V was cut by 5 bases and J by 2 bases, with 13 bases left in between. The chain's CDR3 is CASSDDRRTYEQYF. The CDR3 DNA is TGTGCCAGCAGTGATGACCGGCGCACCTACGAGCAGTACTTC.

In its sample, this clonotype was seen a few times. CDR3 sequence (DNA): TGTGCCAGCATTGACAGGCCGAGCTCCTACAATGAGCAGTTCTTC. The encoded protein is CASIDRPSSYNEQFF. This chain joins TRBV27 and TRBJ2-1, with D possibly being TRBD1 (6 bases). Between the trimmed V and J ends, which lost 7 bases and 0 bases, there was a span of 13 bases. CDR1 and CDR2 from the germline V gene are MNHEY and SMNVEV (reference sequence). The CDR3 covers 15 residues.

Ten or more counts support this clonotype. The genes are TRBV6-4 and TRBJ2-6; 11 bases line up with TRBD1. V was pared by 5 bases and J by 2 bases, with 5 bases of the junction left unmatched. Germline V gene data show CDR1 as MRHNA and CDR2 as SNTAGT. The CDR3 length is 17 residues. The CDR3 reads CASSQGQGAPGANVLTF. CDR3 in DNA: TGTGCCAGCAGTCAAGGACAGGGGGCGCCTGGGGCCAACGTCCTGACTTTC.

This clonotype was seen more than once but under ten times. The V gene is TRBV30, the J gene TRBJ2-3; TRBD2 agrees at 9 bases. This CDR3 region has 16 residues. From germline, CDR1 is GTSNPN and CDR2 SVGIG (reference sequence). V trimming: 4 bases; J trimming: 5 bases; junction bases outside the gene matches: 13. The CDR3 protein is CAWNVGSGSPGDTQYF. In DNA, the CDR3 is TGTGCCTGGAACGTGGGTAGCGGGAGCCCGGGAGATACGCAGTATTTT.

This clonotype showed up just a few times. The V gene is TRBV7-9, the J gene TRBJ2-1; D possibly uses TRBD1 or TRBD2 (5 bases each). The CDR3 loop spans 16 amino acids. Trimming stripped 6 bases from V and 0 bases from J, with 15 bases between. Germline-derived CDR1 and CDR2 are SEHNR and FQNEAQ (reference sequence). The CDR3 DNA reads TGTGCCAGCAGAGAGGGGACGGGCGGCTCCTACAATGAGCAGTTCTTC. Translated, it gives CASREGTGGSYNEQFF.

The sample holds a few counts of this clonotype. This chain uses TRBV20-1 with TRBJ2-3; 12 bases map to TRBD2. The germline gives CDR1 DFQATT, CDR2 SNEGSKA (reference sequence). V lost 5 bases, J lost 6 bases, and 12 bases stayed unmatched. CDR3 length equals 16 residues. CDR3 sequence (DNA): TGCAGTGCTTTTGACCAGACTAGCGGGAGTTTCGATACGCAGTATTTT. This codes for CSAFDQTSGSFDTQYF.

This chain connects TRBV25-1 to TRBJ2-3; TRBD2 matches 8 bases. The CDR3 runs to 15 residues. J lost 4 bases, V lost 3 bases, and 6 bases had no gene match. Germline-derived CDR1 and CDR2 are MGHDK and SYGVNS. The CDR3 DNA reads TGTGCCAGCAGTGAGATGAGGACTAGCTCAGATACGCAGTATTTT. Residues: CASSEMRTSSDTQYF.

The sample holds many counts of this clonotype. The DNA for the CDR3 is TGTGCCAGCCCTCAGCAGCGGGAACCTGCCGGGGAGCTGTTTTTT. Its translation is CASPQQREPAGELFF. This rearrangement joins TRBV18 to TRBJ2-2, with TRBD2 matching 7 bases. J lost 6 bases, V lost 8 bases, and 12 bases had no gene match. This CDR3 has 15 residues. CDR1 and CDR2 from the germline V gene are KGHSH and LQKENI.

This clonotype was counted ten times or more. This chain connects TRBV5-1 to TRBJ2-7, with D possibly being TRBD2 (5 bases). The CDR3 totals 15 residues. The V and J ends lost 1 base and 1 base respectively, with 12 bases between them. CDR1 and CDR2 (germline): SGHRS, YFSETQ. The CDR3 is CASSLSFGGSYEQYV. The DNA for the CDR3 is TGCGCCAGCAGCTTGAGTTTTGGCGGGTCCTACGAGCAGTACGTC.

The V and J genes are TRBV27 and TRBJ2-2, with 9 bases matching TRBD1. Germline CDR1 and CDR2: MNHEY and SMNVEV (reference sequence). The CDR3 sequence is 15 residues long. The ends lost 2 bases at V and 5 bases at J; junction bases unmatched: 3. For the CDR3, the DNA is TGTGCCAGCAGTTTAGGGACAGGGTCGACCGGGGAGCTGTTTTTT. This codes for CASSLGTGSTGELFF.

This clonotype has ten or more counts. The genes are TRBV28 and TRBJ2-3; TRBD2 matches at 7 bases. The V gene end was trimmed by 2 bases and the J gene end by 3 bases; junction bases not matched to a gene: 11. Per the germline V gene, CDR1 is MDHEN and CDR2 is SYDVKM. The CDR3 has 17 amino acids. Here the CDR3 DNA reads TGTGCCAGCAGTTTACCCGCGGGAGTCATATCAACAGATACGCAGTATTTT. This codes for CASSLPAGVISTDTQYF. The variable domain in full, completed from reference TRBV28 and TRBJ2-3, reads DVKVTQSSRYLVKRTGEKVFLECVQDMDHENMFWYRQDPGLGLRLIYFSYDVKMKEKGDIPEGYSVSREKKERFSLILESASTNQTSMYLCASSLPAGVISTDTQYFGPGTRLTVL.

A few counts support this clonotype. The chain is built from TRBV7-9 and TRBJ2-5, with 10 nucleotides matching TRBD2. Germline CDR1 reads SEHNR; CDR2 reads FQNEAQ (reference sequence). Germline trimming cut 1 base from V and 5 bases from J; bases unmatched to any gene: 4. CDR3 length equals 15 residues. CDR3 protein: CASSLGASGSETQYF. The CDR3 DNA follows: TGTGCCAGCAGCTTAGGGGCTAGCGGGAGCGAGACCCAGTACTTC.

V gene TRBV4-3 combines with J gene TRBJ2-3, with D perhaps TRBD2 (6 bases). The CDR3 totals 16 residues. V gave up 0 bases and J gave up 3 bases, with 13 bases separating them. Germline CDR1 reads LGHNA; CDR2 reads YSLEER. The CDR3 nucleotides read TGCGCCAGCAGCCAAGATGGAGGGTTCGGGACAGATACGCAGTATTTT. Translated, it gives CASSQDGGFGTDTQYF.

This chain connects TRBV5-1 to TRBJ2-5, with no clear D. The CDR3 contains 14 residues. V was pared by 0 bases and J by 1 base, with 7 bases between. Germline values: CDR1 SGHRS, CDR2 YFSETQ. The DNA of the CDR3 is TGCGCCAGCAGCTTGGAACCCTCCCAAGAGACCCAGTACTTC. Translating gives CASSLEPSQETQYF.

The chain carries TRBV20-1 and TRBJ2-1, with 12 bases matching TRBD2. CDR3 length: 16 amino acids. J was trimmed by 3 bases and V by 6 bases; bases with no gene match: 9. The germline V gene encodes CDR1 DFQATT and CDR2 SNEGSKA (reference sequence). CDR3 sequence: CSASPSGRAIYNEQFF. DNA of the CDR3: TGCAGTGCCAGCCCTAGCGGGAGGGCCATCTACAATGAGCAGTTCTTC.

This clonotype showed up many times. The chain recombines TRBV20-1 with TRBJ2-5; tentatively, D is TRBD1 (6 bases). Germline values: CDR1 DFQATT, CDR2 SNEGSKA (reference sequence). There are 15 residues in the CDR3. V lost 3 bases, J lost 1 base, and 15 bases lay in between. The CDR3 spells CSARVQGQSQETQYF. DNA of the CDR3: TGCAGTGCTAGGGTCCAGGGACAAAGCCAAGAGACCCAGTACTTC.

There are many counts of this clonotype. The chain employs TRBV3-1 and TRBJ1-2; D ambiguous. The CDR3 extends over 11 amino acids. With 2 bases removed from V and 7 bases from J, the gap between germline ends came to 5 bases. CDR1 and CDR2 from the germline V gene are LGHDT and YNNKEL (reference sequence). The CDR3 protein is CASSQLSGYTF. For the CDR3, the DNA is TGTGCCAGCAGCCAACTCAGTGGCTACACCTTC. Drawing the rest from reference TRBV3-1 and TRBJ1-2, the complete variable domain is DTAVSQTPKYLVTQMGNDKSIKCEQNLGHDTMYWYKQDSKKFLKIMFSYNNKELIINETVPNRFSPKSPDKAHLNLHINSLELGDSAVYFCASSQLSGYTFGSGTRLTVV.

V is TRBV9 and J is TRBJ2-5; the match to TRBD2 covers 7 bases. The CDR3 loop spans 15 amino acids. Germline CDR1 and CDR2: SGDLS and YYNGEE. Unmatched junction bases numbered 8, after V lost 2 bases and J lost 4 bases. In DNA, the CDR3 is TGTGCCAGCAGCGTCCGGGGGGATAACGCAGAGACCCAGTACTTC. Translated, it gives CASSVRGDNAETQYF.

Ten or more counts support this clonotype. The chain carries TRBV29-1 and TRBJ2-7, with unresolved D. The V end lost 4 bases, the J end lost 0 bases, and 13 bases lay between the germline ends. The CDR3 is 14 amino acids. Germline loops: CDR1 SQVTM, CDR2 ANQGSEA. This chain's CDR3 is CSVVEAVFSYEQYF. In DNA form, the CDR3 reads TGCAGCGTTGTAGAGGCAGTCTTCTCCTACGAGCAGTACTTC.

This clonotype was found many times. The CDR3 region is CASSLVGLAGGYNEQFF. In DNA form, the CDR3 reads TGTGCCAGCAGCTTAGTCGGCCTAGCGGGAGGGTACAATGAGCAGTTCTTC. V and J are TRBV7-2 and TRBJ2-1; 12 bases map to TRBD2. J lost 4 bases, V lost 1 base, and 5 bases had no gene match. This CDR3 region has 17 residues. Germline values: CDR1 SGHTA, CDR2 FQGNSA.

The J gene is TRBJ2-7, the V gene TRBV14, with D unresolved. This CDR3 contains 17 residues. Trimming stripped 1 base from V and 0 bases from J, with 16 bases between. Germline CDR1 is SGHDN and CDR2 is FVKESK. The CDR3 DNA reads TGTGCCAGCAGCCAAGGGCCTAGGTCAAGGAGCTCCTACGAGCAGTACTTC. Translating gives CASSQGPRSRSSYEQYF.

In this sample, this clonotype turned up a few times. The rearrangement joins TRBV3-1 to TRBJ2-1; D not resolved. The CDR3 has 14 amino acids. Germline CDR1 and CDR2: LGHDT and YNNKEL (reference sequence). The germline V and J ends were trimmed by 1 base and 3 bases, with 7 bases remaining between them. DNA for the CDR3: TGTGCCAGCAGCCAAGGGTGGGGCTACAATGAGCAGTTCTTC. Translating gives CASSQGWGYNEQFF.

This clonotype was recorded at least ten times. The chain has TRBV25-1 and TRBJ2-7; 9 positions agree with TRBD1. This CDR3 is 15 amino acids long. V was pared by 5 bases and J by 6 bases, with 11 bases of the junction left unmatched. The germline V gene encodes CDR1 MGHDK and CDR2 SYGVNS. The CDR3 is CASSNPDRGGREQYF. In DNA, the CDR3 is TGTGCCAGCAGTAATCCGGACAGGGGCGGTCGCGAGCAGTACTTC.